The clone carrying this T cell receptor beta chain was counted ten times or more. Antigen unknown. The TCR cDNA carried a universal primer site and UMIs from 5'RACE template switching. One entry per CDR3 protein, called by TCRdb with MiXCR from the 5' RACE reads. The sample holds over 300,000 distinct CDR3 sequences, more than 3% seen once. This entry belongs to a study of T cells after yellow fever vaccination. The V segment lost 5 bases and the J segment 7 bases; nucleotides outside the gene matches: 11. The CDR3 contains 14 residues. The germline V gene has CDR1 DFQATT and CDR2 SNEGSKA (reference sequence). Study results and caveats: Clonotypes appearing in both CD4 and CD8 compartments existed, and their share was small. Post-booster reappearance was seen for most primary-vaccination clones (around 96% CD4, 88% CD8). Repertoires sorted by FACS could include abundant clonotypes that are contaminants from the bulk population.

The specimen comprised PBMCs, sampled on the day of the yellow fever booster vaccination. The V call is TRBV20-1, the J call TRBJ2-1, with 7 positions matching TRBD2. This receptor was identified in a man between 18 and 29 years old who received the YFV17D yellow fever vaccine. CDR3 in amino acids: CSADRPGGGNEQFF. The CDR3 nucleotides are TGCAGTGCTGATCGGCCGGGGGGTGGGAATGAGCAGTTCTTC.